This entry is about one TCR beta chain. The target antigen is unknown. This sample stems from a study of cytomegalovirus exposure and HLA in healthy donors. The CDR3 spans 17 residues. These donors counted as nominally healthy when sampled, but unrecorded immune exposures were likely. Amplification used 60 Vbeta primers and 13 Jbeta primers. Profiled with immunoSEQ multiplex PCR; TCRdb holds only in-frame clones, not every one. Of roughly 61,000 clones listed, more than 70% are singletons. Findings and caveats of the study: After further analysis at a later stage, 17,000 or so TCR beta sequences were associated with HLA alleles at 0.05 false discovery rate. It was reported that the classifier diagnosed cytomegalovirus status with high specificity and sensitivity in both the original and validation cohorts.

The TCR was taken from a man younger than 40 in good health and CMV-seropositive. Sequencing used PBMCs. The genes are TRBV21-1 and TRBJ2-5; the table gives TRBD1 as D, unverified against the DNA. The J call may be in error: the DNA end matches TRBJ2-7 better. TRBV21-1 corresponds to a pseudogene. The CDR3 nucleotides are TGTGCCAGCAGCAAAGAAATAGACAGACAGTGGAGTTACGAGCAGTACTTC. This encodes CASSKEIDRQWSYEQYF.